This entry lists 16 T cell receptor beta chains sequenced from one sample in a study of PD-1 blockade in classical Hodgkin lymphoma (dated by TCRdb to the early 2020s). The library was made by the immunoSEQ multiplex PCR assay. The source is immuneACCESS, and TCRdb retained only in-frame sequences with V and J called. Part of the clones is not carried over; for the studies checked, unresolved V genes explain less than half of this, and the remainder is unexplained. A total of 35,000 to 55,000 clones appear in this sample, over 65% of them only once. The top ten clonotypes cover approximately 2.9% of the sample. The intended sense of this specimen's time point label: cycle 2 day 1 (C2D1) of nivolumab. Every trial patient had relapsed after autologous stem cell transplantation, and cohorts A, B and C differed in prior brentuximab vedotin exposure. Sequences were derived from peripheral blood mononuclear cells (PBMCs), sampled before the second cycle of nivolumab. These receptors originate from a human donor with classical Hodgkin lymphoma.

This chain links TRBV6-5 with TRBJ2-2, with 8 positions matching TRBD1. This CDR3 region has 16 residues. Germline values: CDR1 MNHEY, CDR2 SVGAGI. V shed 4 bases, J shed 4 bases, and the junction held 8 bases outside the gene matches. The CDR3 spells CASSFQGAIGTGELFF. The CDR3 DNA reads as TGTGCCAGCAGTTTTCAGGGGGCGATAGGCACCGGGGAGCTGTTTTTT.

The genes are TRBV7-9 and TRBJ2-1, with D maybe TRBD1 (6 bases). The V and J ends lost 4 bases and 2 bases respectively, with 15 bases between them. The CDR3 sequence is 16 residues long. The germline CDR1 and CDR2 sequences are SEHNR and FQNEAQ (reference sequence). CDR3 in amino acids: CASSSRDTRTYNEQFF. The CDR3 region has the DNA TGTGCCAGCAGCTCCCGGGACACCAGAACCTACAATGAGCAGTTCTTC.

DNA for the CDR3: TGCGCCAGCAGCTTGGATTTATTCCCAAGGGCTGACATGAACACTGAAGCTTTCTTT. Encoded protein: CASSLDLFPRADMNTEAFF. The V and J genes are TRBV5-1 and TRBJ1-1; D unclear. The CDR3 totals 19 residues. Germline loops: CDR1 SGHRS, CDR2 YFSETQ. Trimming removed 0 bases at V and 0 bases at J, with 21 bases between.

This clone showed up just a few times. V gene TRBV10-3 combines with J gene TRBJ2-7; 8 bases are shared with TRBD1. The CDR3 contains 13 residues. Trimming cost V 2 bases and J 4 bases; bases outside gene matches: 1. Germline values: CDR1 ENHRY, CDR2 SYGVKD. CDR3 sequence (DNA): TGTGCCATCAGTGAGACAGGGGGATACGAGCAGTACTTC. Residues: CAISETGGYEQYF.

The V gene is TRBV13, the J gene TRBJ1-2, with TRBD1 matching 8 bases. CDR3 length equals 16 residues. Germline V gene lookup returns CDR1 PRHDT and CDR2 FYEKMQ (reference sequence). The V segment lost 4 bases and the J segment 7 bases; nucleotides outside the gene matches: 14. CDR3 sequence (DNA): TGTGCCAGCAGCTGGATGCCCCTGGACAGGGATGGTGGCTACACCTTC. Translated: CASSWMPLDRDGGYTF.

CDR3 region: CASSILDPGGEQYF. The CDR3 DNA sequence: TGTGCCAGTAGTATCCTCGACCCAGGGGGCGAGCAGTACTTC. The gene calls are TRBV19 and TRBJ2-7, with 7 bases fitting TRBD1. The length of the CDR3 is 14 residues. Germline V gives CDR1 LNHDA, CDR2 SQIVND (reference sequence). The trim removed 3 bases at V and 6 bases at J, leaving 8 bases unmatched. The variable domain in full, completed from reference TRBV19 and TRBJ2-7, reads DGGITQSPKYLFRKEGQNVTLSCEQNLNHDAMYWYRQDPGQGLRLIYYSQIVNDFQKGDIAEGYSVSREKKESFPLTVTSAQKNPTAFYLCASSILDPGGEQYFGPGTRLTVT.

The chain recombines TRBV9 with TRBJ2-7, with 7 nucleotides matching TRBD2. V was pared by 3 bases and J by 5 bases, with 20 bases of the junction left unmatched. The length of the CDR3 is 18 residues. Germline V gene data show CDR1 as SGDLS and CDR2 as YYNGEE. CDR3 in amino acids: CASSAPKTSEGPPHEQYF. The DNA of the CDR3 is TGTGCCAGCAGCGCGCCAAAAACTAGCGAGGGGCCCCCCCACGAGCAGTACTTC.

This clone was found many times. V gene TRBV10-3 combines with J gene TRBJ1-1; TRBD1 aligns across 8 bases. The V segment lost 6 bases and the J segment 12 bases; nucleotides outside the gene matches: 9. This CDR3 has 12 amino acids. Per the germline V gene, CDR1 is ENHRY and CDR2 is SYGVKD. CDR3 loop: CAISTDRATTFF. The CDR3 DNA reads as TGTGCCATCAGCACGGACAGGGCAACAACTTTCTTT.

This clone has only a few counts. The chain recombines TRBV6-1 with TRBJ2-1; 11 bases agree with TRBD2. Germline CDR1 is MNHNS and CDR2 is SASEGT. Trimming took 1 base from V and 7 from J; bases not matched to a gene: 6. This CDR3 region has 16 residues. The CDR3, as DNA: TGTGCCAGCAGTGAAGGACTAGCGGGGACATGGAATGAGCAGTTCTTC. Encoded protein: CASSEGLAGTWNEQFF.

The V and J genes are TRBV28 and TRBJ2-7; D is perhaps TRBD1 or TRBD2 (5 bases each). This CDR3 contains 17 residues. Germline lookup yields CDR1 MDHEN and CDR2 SYDVKM. Deletions cut 3 bases from V and 2 bases from J, with 20 bases between. The CDR3 DNA sequence: TGTGCCAGCAGTTTTTCACTATCGACCGGGACGCCCTACGAGCAGTACTTC. It yields the protein CASSFSLSTGTPYEQYF.

This clone was seen a single time. The chain joins TRBV10-3 to TRBJ2-7; tentatively, D is TRBD2 (5 bases). CDR1 is ENHRY, CDR2 SYGVKD, per germline. There are 12 residues in the CDR3. Trimming left V 7 bases short and J 3 bases short, with 10 bases between. In DNA, the CDR3 is TGTGCCATCATGGAGGAGAACTACGAGCAGTACTTC. Amino acids: CAIMEENYEQYF.

The rearrangement uses TRBV18 and TRBJ2-2; TRBD2 aligns across 14 bases. The V gene end was trimmed by 0 bases and the J gene end by 9 bases; junction bases not matched to a gene: 6. Looked up from germline, CDR1 is KGHSH and CDR2 is LQKENI. CDR3 size: 17 residues. CDR3 in DNA: TGTGCCAGCTCACCACCGGGGACTAGCGGGGGATCGTGGGAGCTGTTTTTT. Amino acid sequence: CASSPPGTSGGSWELFF.

The V and J genes are TRBV6-5 and TRBJ2-7; no clear D gene. CDR3 length: 14 residues. V was cut by 6 bases and J by 4 bases, with 16 bases left in between. Looked up from germline, CDR1 is MNHEY and CDR2 is SVGAGI. The CDR3 DNA reads as TGTGCCAGCAGAGCCCCGGCGGAGAGTTACGAGCAGTACTTC. Encoded protein: CASRAPAESYEQYF.

There are a few counts of this clone. J is TRBJ2-3 and V is TRBV27; TRBD1 might be the D (8 bases). This CDR3 has 15 amino acids. Trimming shortened V by 4 bases and J by 5 bases, and 16 bases separated the two germline ends. Germline lookup yields CDR1 MNHEY and CDR2 SMNVEV (reference sequence). The CDR3 here is CASSSGGTGVDTQYF. The CDR3 DNA sequence: TGTGCCAGCAGTTCCGGGGGGACAGGAGTAGATACGCAGTATTTT.

This chain links TRBV19 with TRBJ2-2, with TRBD1 as a possible D gene (5 bases). The CDR3 sequence is 15 residues long. CDR1 LNHDA and CDR2 SQIVND come from the germline V gene (reference sequence). Trimming pared 5 bases from V and 0 bases from J, leaving 10 bases between. The DNA for the CDR3 is TGTGCCAGTAGTCCGACAGTCGCGAACACCGGGGAGCTGTTTTTT. Its protein product is CASSPTVANTGELFF.

This chain links TRBV15 with TRBJ2-5; the D is unclear. CDR1 and CDR2 from the germline V gene are LNHNV and YYDKDF (reference sequence). Trimming removed 4 bases at V and 3 bases at J, with 9 bases between. The CDR3 covers 13 residues. The DNA of the CDR3 is TGTGCCACCAGCAACCAGGAGAAAGAGACCCAGTACTTC. Translated: CATSNQEKETQYF.